This T cell receptor beta chain was identified during a study of vaccination effects on CD4 cells after COVID-19 (dated by TCRdb to the early 2020s). In terms of the full investigation: Across the study, the median time from the second dose to post-vaccine sampling was 72 days (range 14 to 241). A total of 10 COVID-19 convalescent patients and a few SARS-CoV-2-naive healthy vaccine recipients were included in the full study. Cultures from other donors in the study were sequenced using the Oncomine TCR Beta short-read assay on an Illumina iSeq 100. SARS-CoV-2 spike-specific CD4+ TCR repertoires were compared before and after mRNA vaccination in COVID-19 convalescent patients and in infection-naive vaccine recipients.

Taken from cysteine to phenylalanine, the CDR3 has 14 residues. Just the 42-base CDR3 DNA is kept, in frame starting at base 1. Cut back by 7 bases and 3 bases, the V and J ends lie 13 bases apart. In the germline V gene, CDR1 corresponds to SNHLY and CDR2 to FYNNEI. The library was built by means of the immunoSEQ multiplex PCR assay. DNA from the cultured, isolated CD4+ T cells was subjected to TCR beta CDR3 sequencing. For the original study's pipeline: Non-productive TCR sequences were removed and reads were trimmed to the CDR3 region, keeping CDR3s of at least 7 amino acids. The MANAFEST web app was used to pick out antigen-specific clonotypes by comparing their expansion in peptide wells with that in reference cultures. For clones to be considered positive, expansion at FDR<0.05 versus reference and all other wells, an odds ratio above 5, and a frequency above 0.1% in two replicate wells were required. Clonotypes significantly expanded in SARS-CoV-2 spike wells and in at least one common cold coronavirus spike condition were defined as cross-reactive. CDR3 similarity was assessed by Levenshtein distance using the stringdist R package, and unrooted trees were constructed with ape in R 3.6.1. TCRdb carries this immuneACCESS record with in-frame sequences only. Its versions omit some clonotypes, under half of them owing to an unresolved V gene in the studies checked, with the rest unexplained. V and J calls and clone size are as listed in that table; D and trimming were resolved from the DNA. For this sample the table gives about 72,000 clones, of which 81% were detected only once. The ten top clones hold 1% to 1.5% of the sample.

The paper as a whole reports these results and caveats: Only a small number of convalescent patients were included, and no early post-infection timepoints were available, which limited the study. Clones induced by infection and clones induced by vaccination both contracted markedly at late timepoints after vaccination, which fits with T cell responses waning over time. In healthy vaccine recipients, vaccine-induced clones were almost all SARS-CoV-2 mono-reactive, with only 1 of 255 being cross-reactive with common cold coronaviruses.

In the ViraFEST assay, PBMC were stimulated with viral peptide pools, and antigen-specific CD4+ T cell clonotypes were then identified by expansion using TCR sequencing. After around eleven days of culture, CD4+ T cells were isolated with the EasySep CD4+ T cell isolation kit. Participants received two doses of either the BNT162b2 or the mRNA-1273 mRNA SARS-CoV-2 vaccine. None of the healthy vaccine recipients had a prior SARS-CoV-2 infection, which was confirmed by nucleocapsid antibody tests that came back negative both before and after vaccination. Each well held fewer than 2.5 million PBMC cultured in IMDM containing approximately 5% human AB serum, around 9.3 IU/ml IL-2 and gentamicin, along with about 10 ug/ml peptides. On days 3 and 7, half of the culture medium was replaced with fresh IL-2-containing medium. Each peptide stimulation condition was cultured in triplicate wells unless otherwise noted. Using Ficoll-Paque Plus gradient centrifugation, PBMC were separated from whole blood and then either used fresh or cryopreserved at -140C. The overlapping peptide pools covered the spike proteins of SARS-CoV-2 as well as those of the common cold coronaviruses HCoV-NL63, HCoV-OC43 and HCoV-229E. The QIAamp micro DNA kit was used to extract genomic DNA from the cultured CD4+ T cells.

A remark on this clone: The specificity of this receptor is unknown. Base qualities were left out, and no much larger clone turns up one base away.

The chain joins TRBV2 to TRBJ1-5, and the D gene may be TRBD1, 5 bases matching. The input for sequencing was CD4+ T cells from PBMCs cultured with HCoV-229E spike peptides, taken after COVID-19 vaccination. The cell subset or site label, as the study defines it: HCoV-229E spike overlapping peptide pool stimulation. The TCR was taken from a human donor who received a COVID-19 vaccine. The CDR3 reads CASNWAGINQPQHF. The nucleotide sequence is given as TGTGCCAGCAATTGGGCAGGGATCAATCAGCCCCAGCATTTT. Outside the CDR3, residues come from the reference TRBV2 and TRBJ1-5 proteins, so the full variable domain is: EPEVTQTPSHQVTQMGQEVILRCVPISNHLYFYWYRQILGQKVEFLVSFYNNEISEKSEIFDDQFSVERPDGSNFTLKIRSTKLEDSAMYFCASNWAGINQPQHFGDGTRLSIL.